This TCR beta chain was profiled in a study of blood T cells in healthy people across ages. Overall study results and limits: Across the age range, TCR beta diversity per million T cells fell in a roughly linear way.

Concerning this clonotype: Antigen unknown. The junction differs from germline at one of its ends, possibly a read error.

CDR1 and CDR2 from the germline V gene are SGHTA and FQGNSA. This CDR3 spans 15 amino acids. Total RNA was extracted at no less than 6 micrograms per sample. The second PCR ran about 6 to 11 cycles with a sample-barcoded 5' primer and J-beta primers. Every molecule of cDNA carried a tag from a template-switch adaptor with 12 random nucleotides. Every sample produced at least 2.5 million CDR3-containing paired-end reads. TCRdb passed the 5' RACE reads through MiXCR, listing each CDR3 protein once. This table holds some 1,800,000 distinct CDR3 sequences, around 42% found once. Input material: blood. The genes are TRBV7-2 and TRBJ2-5; D may match TRBD1 or TRBD2 (6 bases each). The TCR originated in a human donor in good health. CDR3 amino acids: CASSLGGGRRETQYF. For the CDR3, the DNA is TGTGCCAGCAGCTTAGGAGGGGGGCGCCGAGAGACCCAGTATTTC.